The rows below give T cell receptor beta chains drawn from one sample of a study of blood T cells in healthy people across ages. TCRdb re-called the 5' RACE reads through MiXCR, storing one row per CDR3 protein. The table has approximately 800,000 distinct CDR3 sequences, roughly 25% seen once; the top ten hold roughly 3.5%. In addition, the sample was reused for a study of T cells of mothers and their children.

The specimen sequenced was blood. Every receptor here comes from a boy between 5 and 17 years old in good health. Each CDR3 is given with its conserved first and last residue. D genes are given only for firm matches. For some rows the clone size is stated as once, few or many, or as a class when expanded; others skip it.

clone size,D gene,J gene,V gene,CDR3 protein,CDR3 DNA
once,TRBD1,TRBJ2-3,TRBV20-1,CSAQDRVTSTDTQYF,TGCAGTGCCCAGGACAGGGTCACTAGCACAGATACGCAGTATTTT
.,.,TRBJ2-7,TRBV12-3/TRBV12-4,CARDEVEGSYEQYF,TGTGCCAGAGACGAGGTGGAGGGCTCCTACGAGCAGTACTTC
.,TRBD1,TRBJ2-7,TRBV7-8,CASSGAAAGQESNEQYF,TGTGCCAGCAGCGGAGCGGCGGCGGGACAGGAATCGAACGAGCAGTACTTC
.,.,TRBJ2-3,TRBV4-3,CASSQSPADADTQYF,TGCGCCAGCAGCCAATCTCCCGCTGACGCAGATACGCAGTATTTT
many,TRBD1,TRBJ1-5,TRBV6-5,CASSRAPRGQGFQPQHF,TGTGCCAGCAGCCGGGCTCCCAGAGGACAGGGCTTTCAGCCCCAGCATTTT
few,.,TRBJ2-2,TRBV29-1,CSVAGFTGELFF,TGCAGCGTTGCGGGGTTCACCGGGGAGCTGTTTTTT
.,.,TRBJ1-4,TRBV28,CASSLSYHVGALTNEKLFF,TGTGCCAGCAGTTTATCGTACCACGTGGGGGCGCTTACTAATGAAAAACTGTTTTTT
.,.,TRBJ2-5,TRBV12-3/TRBV12-4,CASTPTESQETQYF,TGTGCCAGCACACCGACAGAGTCCCAAGAGACCCAGTACTTC
few,TRBD2,TRBJ2-1,TRBV11-1,CASSFHIAGGYNEQFF,TGTGCCAGCAGCTTCCACATAGCGGGTGGTTACAATGAGCAGTTCTTC
.,.,TRBJ2-7,TRBV5-6,CASSLMGHDEQYF,TGTGCCAGCAGCTTGATGGGACACGACGAGCAGTACTTC
.,.,TRBJ1-4,TRBV7-9,CASSAGTGGVGEKLFF,TGTGCCAGCAGCGCCGGGACCGGGGGAGTAGGAGAAAAACTGTTTTTT
once,TRBD1,TRBJ2-1,TRBV25-1,CASSLRQGAGNEQFF,TGTGCCAGCAGTCTGAGACAGGGGGCAGGGAATGAGCAGTTCTTC
.,.,TRBJ2-5,TRBV6-5,CASSYSPGETQYF,TGTGCCAGCAGTTACTCCCCCGGAGAGACCCAGTACTTC
.,TRBD2,TRBJ2-3,TRBV12-3/TRBV12-4,CASSLGAALAGEESDTQYF,TGTGCCAGCAGTTTAGGAGCTGCACTAGCGGGGGAAGAGTCAGATACGCAGTATTTT
.,TRBD1,TRBJ1-2,TRBV29-1,CSGTGGDYGYTF,TGCAGCGGGACAGGGGGCGACTATGGCTACACCTTC
few,.,TRBJ2-2,TRBV7-2,CASSLKDRNTGELFF,TGTGCCAGCAGCTTAAAGGACCGGAACACCGGGGAGCTGTTTTTT
few,.,TRBJ2-5,TRBV7-8,CAGADQETQYF,TGTGCCGGGGCTGACCAAGAGACCCAGTACTTC
.,.,TRBJ2-7,TRBV19,CASSIATGIHEQYF,TGTGCCAGTAGTATAGCTACAGGGATCCACGAGCAGTACTTC
.,.,TRBJ2-7,TRBV27,CASSSAGPKSEQYF,TGTGCCAGCAGTTCAGCGGGCCCGAAGTCCGAGCAGTACTTC
.,.,TRBJ2-1,TRBV27,CASRDSAASYNEQFF,TGTGCCAGCAGGGACTCAGCCGCCTCCTACAATGAGCAGTTCTTC
.,TRBD1,TRBJ1-2,TRBV20-1,CSAREADRGYSYTF,TGCAGTGCCAGAGAGGCGGACAGGGGATATAGCTACACCTTC
once,.,TRBJ2-2,TRBV27,CASSTKEGANTGELFF,TGTGCCAGCAGCACCAAGGAGGGAGCGAACACCGGGGAGCTGTTTTTT
.,.,TRBJ2-2,TRBV20-1,CSAPGRNTGELFF,TGCAGTGCTCCCGGACGGAACACCGGGGAGCTGTTTTTT
.,.,TRBJ2-7,TRBV18,CASSLHNGDRQYF,TGTGCCAGCTCACTTCATAACGGGGATCGGCAGTACTTC
few,.,TRBJ2-4,TRBV4-1,CASSQDPGARVIAKNIQYF,TGCGCCAGCAGCCAAGATCCGGGAGCAAGGGTAATAGCCAAAAACATTCAGTACTTC
.,.,TRBJ2-5,TRBV28,CASSPVGGLETQYF,TGTGCCAGCAGCCCCGTAGGGGGGTTAGAGACCCAGTACTTT
.,.,TRBJ2-5,TRBV6-2/TRBV6-3,CASRRRLSSYQETQYF,TGTGCCAGCAGAAGACGCCTGTCATCGTACCAAGAGACCCAGTACTTC